These T cell receptor beta chains were read from a single sample in a study of vaccination effects on CD4 cells after COVID-19. The repertoire was sequenced with immunoSEQ multiplex PCR; TCRdb's copy has only in-frame clones and lacks some. The sample has tens of thousands of clones; approximately 70% are singletons. These receptors' targets are unknown. The specimen comprised CD4+ T cells from PBMCs cultured with HCoV-NL63 spike peptides, sampled after COVID-19 vaccination. The receptors were sampled from a human donor who received a COVID-19 vaccine. The CDR3 runs from the conserved cysteine through the conserved F or W. Each record gives: clone size, J gene, D gene, V gene, CDR3 protein, CDR3 DNA. A D gene is named only where the DNA matches it firmly. The size entry is marked missing in some rows and otherwise reads once, few, many or a size class.

clone_size: -
j_call: TRBJ1-2
d_call: TRBD1
v_call: TRBV7-9
cdr3_aa: CASSASGGAYGYTF
cdr3_nt: TGTGCCAGCAGCGCATCAGGGGGCGCGTATGGCTACACCTTC

clone_size: -
j_call: TRBJ2-2
d_call: -
v_call: TRBV2
cdr3_aa: CASSLGSTGNGELFF
cdr3_nt: TGTGCCAGCAGTTTGGGCTCCACGGGGAACGGGGAGCTGTTTTTT

clone_size: once
j_call: TRBJ2-7
d_call: -
v_call: TRBV2
cdr3_aa: CASSDGTNTYEQYF
cdr3_nt: TGTGCCAGCAGTGACGGGACAAATACCTACGAGCAGTACTTC

clone_size: -
j_call: TRBJ2-5
d_call: TRBD2
v_call: TRBV27
cdr3_aa: CASRGGTSGGETQYF
cdr3_nt: TGTGCCAGCAGGGGAGGGACTAGCGGGGGTGAGACCCAGTACTTC

clone_size: once
j_call: TRBJ1-1
d_call: -
v_call: TRBV7-2
cdr3_aa: CASSTSGYMPNTEAFF
cdr3_nt: TGTGCCAGCAGCACTTCCGGTTACATGCCGAACACTGAAGCTTTCTTT

clone_size: -
j_call: TRBJ1-5
d_call: -
v_call: TRBV18
cdr3_aa: CASSPPGLTNSNQPQHF
cdr3_nt: TGTGCCAGCTCACCACCTGGACTGACAAATAGCAATCAGCCCCAGCATTTT

clone_size: -
j_call: TRBJ2-2
d_call: TRBD2
v_call: TRBV7-6
cdr3_aa: CASSPGLAGNTGELFF
cdr3_nt: TGTGCCAGCAGCCCGGGACTAGCGGGGAACACCGGGGAGCTGTTTTTT

clone_size: -
j_call: TRBJ2-7
d_call: -
v_call: TRBV5-6
cdr3_aa: CASSLGPGQYEQYF
cdr3_nt: TGTGCCAGCAGCTTGGGTCCAGGACAATACGAGCAGTACTTC

clone_size: -
j_call: TRBJ2-5
d_call: -
v_call: TRBV9
cdr3_aa: CASSVSRDTQYF
cdr3_nt: TGTGCCAGCAGCGTAAGCCGGGACACCCAGTACTTC

clone_size: few
j_call: TRBJ1-6
d_call: -
v_call: TRBV5-6
cdr3_aa: CASSGRQVGSYNSPLHF
cdr3_nt: TGTGCCAGCAGCGGGAGACAGGTTGGGTCCTATAATTCACCCCTCCACTTT

clone_size: -
j_call: TRBJ1-2
d_call: -
v_call: TRBV5-5
cdr3_aa: CASSRIYGDDGYTF
cdr3_nt: TGTGCCAGCAGCCGAATATATGGGGACGACGGCTACACCTTC

clone_size: once
j_call: TRBJ1-1
d_call: TRBD1
v_call: TRBV6-5
cdr3_aa: CASSYRTGVQNTEAFF
cdr3_nt: TGTGCCAGCAGTTACAGGACAGGGGTCCAGAACACTGAAGCTTTCTTT

clone_size: -
j_call: TRBJ1-4
d_call: -
v_call: TRBV6-1
cdr3_aa: CASSGRGGRGNEKLFF
cdr3_nt: TGTGCCAGCAGTGGCCGGGGGGGAAGGGGAAATGAAAAACTGTTTTTT

clone_size: -
j_call: TRBJ2-7
d_call: -
v_call: TRBV19
cdr3_aa: CASSFSQSFSYEQYF
cdr3_nt: TGTGCCAGTAGTTTTTCCCAGAGTTTTTCCTACGAGCAGTACTTC

clone_size: once
j_call: TRBJ2-5
d_call: -
v_call: TRBV10-2
cdr3_aa: CASSEVARETQYF
cdr3_nt: TGCGCCAGCAGTGAGGTGGCTCGCGAGACCCAGTACTTC

clone_size: -
j_call: TRBJ1-6
d_call: TRBD1
v_call: TRBV6-4
cdr3_aa: CASSDSTGVHSPLHF
cdr3_nt: TGTGCCAGCAGTGACTCGACAGGGGTTCATTCACCCCTCCACTTT

clone_size: -
j_call: TRBJ1-2
d_call: TRBD1
v_call: TRBV5-1
cdr3_aa: CASSAMTGVNSGYTF
cdr3_nt: TGCGCCAGCAGCGCCATGACAGGGGTGAATAGTGGCTACACCTTC

clone_size: -
j_call: TRBJ2-7
d_call: TRBD1
v_call: TRBV5-5
cdr3_aa: CASSRQARTGDYEQYF
cdr3_nt: TGTGCCAGCAGCCGGCAAGCAAGGACAGGAGACTACGAGCAGTACTTC

clone_size: -
j_call: TRBJ2-1
d_call: TRBD1
v_call: TRBV5-8
cdr3_aa: CASSPYRGGYNEQFF
cdr3_nt: TGTGCCAGCAGCCCGTACAGGGGCGGGTACAATGAGCAGTTCTTC

clone_size: -
j_call: TRBJ2-2
d_call: TRBD2
v_call: TRBV2
cdr3_aa: CASSMGLAKRGGELFF
cdr3_nt: TGTGCCAGCAGTATGGGACTAGCGAAAAGAGGCGGGGAGCTGTTTTTT

clone_size: -
j_call: TRBJ2-5
d_call: TRBD1
v_call: TRBV6-5
cdr3_aa: CASGSTGTGRETQYF
cdr3_nt: TGTGCCAGCGGATCTACCGGGACAGGGAGAGAGACCCAGTACTTC

clone_size: -
j_call: TRBJ2-1
d_call: TRBD2
v_call: TRBV25-1
cdr3_aa: CASSDPRGLAREQFF
cdr3_nt: TGTGCCAGCAGTGACCCCCGAGGACTAGCGAGGGAGCAGTTCTTC

clone_size: -
j_call: TRBJ2-3
d_call: -
v_call: TRBV3-1/TRBV3-2
cdr3_aa: CASSQNQGGIDTQYF
cdr3_nt: TGTGCCAGCAGCCAAAACCAAGGGGGAATAGATACGCAGTATTTT

clone_size: few
j_call: TRBJ2-7
d_call: -
v_call: TRBV3-1/TRBV3-2
cdr3_aa: CASSPTTAGGEQYF
cdr3_nt: TGTGCCAGCAGCCCCACGACAGCAGGGGGGGAGCAGTACTTC

clone_size: -
j_call: TRBJ2-1
d_call: TRBD2
v_call: TRBV4-2
cdr3_aa: CASSRGGIGGDTYNEQFF
cdr3_nt: TGTGCCAGCAGCCGAGGAGGTATCGGGGGGGACACCTACAATGAGCAGTTCTTC

clone_size: -
j_call: TRBJ1-5
d_call: -
v_call: TRBV7-2
cdr3_aa: CASSLEYSNQPQHF
cdr3_nt: TGTGCCAGCAGCTTAGAATATAGCAATCAGCCCCAGCATTTT

clone_size: -
j_call: TRBJ2-7
d_call: TRBD1
v_call: TRBV3-1/TRBV3-2
cdr3_aa: CASSYGQGSYEQYF
cdr3_nt: TGTGCCAGCAGCTATGGACAGGGTTCATACGAGCAGTACTTC

clone_size: -
j_call: TRBJ2-7
d_call: -
v_call: TRBV12-3/TRBV12-4
cdr3_aa: CASSFRSYEQYF
cdr3_nt: TGTGCCAGCAGTTTTCGGTCCTACGAGCAGTACTTC

clone_size: -
j_call: TRBJ2-3
d_call: -
v_call: TRBV5-8
cdr3_aa: CASSLALLTDTQYF
cdr3_nt: TGTGCCAGCAGCTTGGCACTCCTCACAGATACGCAGTATTTT

clone_size: few
j_call: TRBJ2-7
d_call: -
v_call: TRBV19
cdr3_aa: CASSSAGGNSYEQYF
cdr3_nt: TGTGCCAGTAGCAGCGCCGGGGGAAACTCCTACGAGCAGTACTTC

clone_size: -
j_call: TRBJ1-2
d_call: -
v_call: TRBV5-6
cdr3_aa: CASSLFSYGYTF
cdr3_nt: TGTGCCAGCAGCTTGTTTTCATATGGCTACACCTTC

clone_size: -
j_call: TRBJ2-2
d_call: -
v_call: TRBV7-6
cdr3_aa: CASSLAAVNTGELFF
cdr3_nt: TGTGCCAGCAGCTTAGCGGCGGTGAACACCGGGGAGCTGTTTTTT

clone_size: -
j_call: TRBJ1-3
d_call: -
v_call: TRBV28
cdr3_aa: CASYSGNTIYF
cdr3_nt: TGTGCCAGCTACTCTGGAAACACCATATATTTT

clone_size: -
j_call: TRBJ2-1
d_call: -
v_call: TRBV5-4
cdr3_aa: CASSLTGHQAYNEQFF
cdr3_nt: TGTGCCAGCAGCTTGACGGGACACCAGGCCTACAATGAGCAGTTCTTC

clone_size: -
j_call: TRBJ2-1
d_call: TRBD1
v_call: TRBV3-1/TRBV3-2
cdr3_aa: CASSQNRGRSSYNEQFF
cdr3_nt: TGTGCCAGCAGCCAGAACAGGGGGCGTTCCTCCTACAATGAGCAGTTCTTC

clone_size: -
j_call: TRBJ1-4
d_call: -
v_call: TRBV14
cdr3_aa: CASSQDVQYNEKLFF
cdr3_nt: TGTGCCAGCAGCCAAGATGTACAGTATAATGAAAAACTGTTTTTT

clone_size: -
j_call: TRBJ2-1
d_call: TRBD2
v_call: TRBV6-1
cdr3_aa: CASSAGTSGSSYNEQFF
cdr3_nt: TGTGCCAGCAGTGCCGGGACTAGCGGGAGCTCCTACAATGAGCAGTTCTTC

clone_size: -
j_call: TRBJ1-2
d_call: -
v_call: TRBV12-3/TRBV12-4
cdr3_aa: CASSNFYGYTF
cdr3_nt: TGTGCCAGCAGTAATTTCTATGGCTACACCTTC

clone_size: -
j_call: TRBJ2-1
d_call: -
v_call: TRBV11-3
cdr3_aa: CASSLMGVRDEQFF
cdr3_nt: TGTGCCAGCAGCTTAATGGGGGTCAGGGATGAGCAGTTCTTC

clone_size: few
j_call: TRBJ1-6
d_call: -
v_call: TRBV7-9
cdr3_aa: CASSLSTGAVSPLHF
cdr3_nt: TGTGCCAGCAGCTTATCGACAGGAGCGGTTTCACCCCTCCACTTT

clone_size: -
j_call: TRBJ2-6
d_call: TRBD1
v_call: TRBV5-1
cdr3_aa: CASSVGTVGANVLTF
cdr3_nt: TGCGCCAGCAGCGTAGGGACAGTTGGGGCCAACGTCCTGACTTTC

clone_size: -
j_call: TRBJ1-1
d_call: -
v_call: TRBV12-3/TRBV12-4
cdr3_aa: CASSGQNTEAFF
cdr3_nt: TGTGCCAGCAGTGGACAGAACACTGAAGCTTTCTTT

clone_size: -
j_call: TRBJ1-1
d_call: -
v_call: TRBV3-1/TRBV3-2
cdr3_aa: CASSQGRNTEAFF
cdr3_nt: TGTGCCAGCAGCCAAGGCCGGAACACTGAAGCTTTCTTT

clone_size: -
j_call: TRBJ1-4
d_call: TRBD1
v_call: TRBV11-2
cdr3_aa: CASSIDRGRAEKLFF
cdr3_nt: TGTGCCAGCAGCATCGACAGGGGGCGCGCTGAAAAACTGTTTTTT

clone_size: -
j_call: TRBJ2-7
d_call: -
v_call: TRBV6-5
cdr3_aa: CASSYAGDYEQYF
cdr3_nt: TGTGCCAGCAGTTACGCTGGGGATTACGAGCAGTACTTC

clone_size: -
j_call: TRBJ2-2
d_call: -
v_call: TRBV18
cdr3_aa: CASSQQGIGELFF
cdr3_nt: TGTGCCAGCTCACAACAGGGAATCGGGGAGCTGTTTTTT

clone_size: few
j_call: TRBJ1-4
d_call: TRBD1
v_call: TRBV15
cdr3_aa: CATSSRTGVNEKLFF
cdr3_nt: TGTGCCACCAGCAGCCGCACAGGGGTTAATGAAAAACTGTTTTTT

clone_size: -
j_call: TRBJ2-1
d_call: -
v_call: TRBV11-2
cdr3_aa: CASSLAQAHEQFF
cdr3_nt: TGTGCCAGCAGCTTAGCTCAGGCACATGAGCAGTTCTTC

clone_size: once
j_call: TRBJ2-7
d_call: -
v_call: TRBV6-5
cdr3_aa: CATIGGTAYEQYF
cdr3_nt: TGTGCCACCATAGGAGGGACGGCCTACGAGCAGTACTTC

clone_size: -
j_call: TRBJ2-2
d_call: -
v_call: TRBV5-1
cdr3_aa: CASSLGTTGELFF
cdr3_nt: TGCGCCAGCAGCTTGGGGACTACCGGGGAGCTGTTTTTT

clone_size: -
j_call: TRBJ2-7
d_call: TRBD2
v_call: TRBV19
cdr3_aa: CASSRRAGDYEQYF
cdr3_nt: TGTGCCAGTAGTCGCCGGGCGGGGGACTACGAGCAGTACTTC

clone_size: once
j_call: TRBJ1-2
d_call: -
v_call: TRBV10-2
cdr3_aa: CASSGQANYGYTF
cdr3_nt: TGCGCCAGCAGTGGACAGGCTAACTATGGCTACACCTTC